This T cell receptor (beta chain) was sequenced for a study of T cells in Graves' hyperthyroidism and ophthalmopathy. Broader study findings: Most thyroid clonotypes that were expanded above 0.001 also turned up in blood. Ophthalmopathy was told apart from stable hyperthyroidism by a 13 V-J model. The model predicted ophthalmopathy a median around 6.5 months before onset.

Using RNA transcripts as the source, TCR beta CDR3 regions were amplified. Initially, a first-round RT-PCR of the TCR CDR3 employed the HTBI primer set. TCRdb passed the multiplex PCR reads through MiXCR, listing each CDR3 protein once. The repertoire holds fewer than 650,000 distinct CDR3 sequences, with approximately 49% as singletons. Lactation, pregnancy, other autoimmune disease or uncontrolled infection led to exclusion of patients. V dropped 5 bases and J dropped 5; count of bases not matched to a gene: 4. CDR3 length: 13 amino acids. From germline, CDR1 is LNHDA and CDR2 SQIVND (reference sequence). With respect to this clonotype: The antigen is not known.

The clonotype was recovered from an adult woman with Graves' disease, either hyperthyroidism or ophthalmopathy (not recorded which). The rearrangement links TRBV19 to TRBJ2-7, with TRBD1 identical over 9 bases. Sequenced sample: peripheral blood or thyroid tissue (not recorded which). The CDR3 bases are TGTGCCAGTAGTTGGGACAGGGTCAACGAGCAGTACTTC. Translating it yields CASSWDRVNEQYF. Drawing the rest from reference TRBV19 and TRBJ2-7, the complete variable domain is DGGITQSPKYLFRKEGQNVTLSCEQNLNHDAMYWYRQDPGQGLRLIYYSQIVNDFQKGDIAEGYSVSREKKESFPLTVTSAQKNPTAFYLCASSWDRVNEQYFGPGTRLTVT.